The 13 T cell receptor beta chains reported below all come from one sample, sequenced in a study of T-cell reconstitution after alpha-beta-depleted transplantation in children. The TCRbeta library was prepared with unique molecular identifiers. TCRdb analysed the PCR reads with MiXCR anew, one entry per CDR3 protein. This sample carries roughly 300,000 distinct CDR3 sequences, around a tenth of them seen once, and the ten largest clones take about a quarter. Sample: peripheral blood, taken 180 days after TCRalphabeta/CD19-depleted stem cell transplant. The source is a male patient between 2 and 10 years old who had a stem cell transplant for chronic granulomatous disease, so the T cells may come from the graft donor.

This clonotype was seen ten or more times. The gene calls are TRBV5-1 and TRBJ2-3; 13 nucleotides line up with TRBD2. Per germline, CDR1 SGHRS and CDR2 YFSETQ. The CDR3 runs to 16 residues. J lost 5 bases, V lost 0 bases, and 3 bases had no gene match. The CDR3 DNA follows: TGCGCCAGCAGCTTGGGGACTAGCGGGAGACTAGATACGCAGTATTTT. Amino acids: CASSLGTSGRLDTQYF.

This clonotype was counted many times. This chain links TRBV12-3 or TRBV12-4 with TRBJ1-2, with 9 bases aligning to TRBD1. Trimming took 5 bases from V and 8 from J; bases not matched to a gene: 18. There are 17 residues in the CDR3. CDR3 nucleotide sequence: TGTGCCAGCAGTCCCCCCGCGGGACAGGGAGGGCTCGGAGGCTACACCTTC. Translating gives CASSPPAGQGGLGGYTF.

In regard to this clonotype: A much larger clonotype is one base distant, so this may be a read error. The V gene is TRBV5-1, the J gene TRBJ2-7; possibly TRBD2 for D (5 bases). The CDR3 totals 14 residues. Per germline, CDR1 SGHRS and CDR2 YFSETQ. Trimming removed 4 bases from V and 7 bases from J, with 18 bases in between. In DNA, the CDR3 is TGCGCCAGCAGCATGGTATCCTCGGCGGGTGAGCAGTACTTC. Protein: CASSMVSSAGEQYF.

This clonotype was found many times. J is TRBJ2-5 and V is TRBV5-1; D is uncertain. The CDR3 sequence is 11 residues long. CDR1 is SGHRS, CDR2 YFSETQ, per germline. V lost 0 bases to trimming and J lost 3 bases, with 0 bases between them. For the CDR3, the DNA is TGCGCCAGCAGCTTGGAAGAGACCCAGTACTTC. The encoded protein is CASSLEETQYF.

Many counts were recorded for this clonotype. The chain links TRBV9 to TRBJ2-5; no clear D gene. The germline gives CDR1 SGDLS, CDR2 YYNGEE. This CDR3 contains 15 residues. The V gene lost 0 bases and the J gene lost 5 bases, with 14 bases spanning the gap. CDR3 sequence (DNA): TGTGCCAGCAGCGTAGGAATAGCTCCTAGTGAGACCCAGTACTTC. Protein: CASSVGIAPSETQYF.

The chain carries TRBV20-1 and TRBJ2-7; D is unresolved. Per germline, CDR1 DFQATT and CDR2 SNEGSKA (reference sequence). The CDR3 is 15 amino acids. The germline V and J ends were trimmed by 3 bases and 1 base, with 16 bases remaining between them. Here the CDR3 reads CSARGGSFQSYEQYF. DNA of the CDR3: TGCAGTGCTAGGGGCGGAAGCTTCCAATCCTACGAGCAGTACTTC.

This clonotype was seen at least ten times. In DNA, the CDR3 is TGTGCCAGCACGTCGGGAGGGGCGGAGACCCAGTACTTC. Translation gives CASTSGGAETQYF. The chain carries TRBV7-9 and TRBJ2-5; 8 bases are shared with TRBD2. J was trimmed by 5 bases and V by 7 bases; bases with no gene match: 6. The CDR3 sequence is 13 residues long. CDR1 and CDR2 from the germline V gene are SEHNR and FQNEAQ (reference sequence).

Many counts were recorded for this clonotype. The chain links TRBV20-1 to TRBJ1-6; TRBD1 agrees at 10 bases. V gave up 5 bases and J gave up 10 bases; unmatched junction bases: 5. There are 13 residues in the CDR3. Per germline, CDR1 DFQATT and CDR2 SNEGSKA (reference sequence). In nucleotides, the CDR3 is TGCAGTGCTCCCGGGACAGGGGACTCACCCCTCCACTTT. Translating it yields CSAPGTGDSPLHF.

This clonotype occurred many times. This chain connects TRBV20-1 to TRBJ2-1; the D gene could be TRBD1 or TRBD2 (6 bases each). Germline assignment: CDR1 DFQATT and CDR2 SNEGSKA (reference sequence). This CDR3 region has 15 residues. Trimming took off 0 bases at V and 4 bases at J, with 13 bases between the two ends. For the CDR3, the DNA is TGCAGTGCTAGAGAGGGTAGGGGGAGGTACAATGAGCAGTTCTTC. The encoded protein is CSAREGRGRYNEQFF.

Regarding this clonotype: At one boundary the junction diverges from the germline segment, which might be a read error. The rearrangement links TRBV15 to TRBJ2-5; D is unclear. Germline V gene data show CDR1 as LNHNV and CDR2 as YYDKDF (reference sequence). CDR3 length: 13 amino acids. CDR3 DNA: TGTGTCACCAGTAATCGGCTTCAAGAGACCCAGTACTTC. Translation gives CVTSNRLQETQYF.

Ten or more counts support this clonotype. The V gene is TRBV14, the J gene TRBJ2-1; no clear D gene. V lost 1 base to trimming and J lost 2 bases, with 0 bases between them. The CDR3 spans 12 residues. CDR1 is SGHDN and CDR2 is FVKESK in the germline V gene. CDR3 loop: CASSQAYNEQFF. The DNA for the CDR3 is TGTGCCAGCAGCCAAGCCTACAATGAGCAGTTCTTC.

This clonotype was recorded many times. The chain employs TRBV6-7 and TRBJ2-7; 9 nucleotides align to TRBD2. TRBV6-7 carries the ORF label, with uncertain function. CDR3 length equals 14 residues. V lost 6 bases to trimming and J lost 2 bases; unmatched junction nucleotides: 5. CDR3 loop: CASSQGLAPYEQYF. Here the CDR3 DNA reads TGTGCCAGCAGCCAGGGACTAGCCCCCTACGAGCAGTACTTC.

This clonotype was seen repeatedly, ten times or more. This chain uses TRBV5-5 with TRBJ2-6; no firm D call. The CDR3 runs to 15 residues. V was shortened by 2 bases and J by 0 bases, with 6 bases between the two germline ends. CDR1 and CDR2 (germline): SGHKS, YYEKEE (reference sequence). CDR3 protein: CASSFPGSGANVLTF. In DNA, the CDR3 is TGTGCCAGCAGCTTCCCTGGCTCTGGGGCCAACGTCCTGACTTTC.